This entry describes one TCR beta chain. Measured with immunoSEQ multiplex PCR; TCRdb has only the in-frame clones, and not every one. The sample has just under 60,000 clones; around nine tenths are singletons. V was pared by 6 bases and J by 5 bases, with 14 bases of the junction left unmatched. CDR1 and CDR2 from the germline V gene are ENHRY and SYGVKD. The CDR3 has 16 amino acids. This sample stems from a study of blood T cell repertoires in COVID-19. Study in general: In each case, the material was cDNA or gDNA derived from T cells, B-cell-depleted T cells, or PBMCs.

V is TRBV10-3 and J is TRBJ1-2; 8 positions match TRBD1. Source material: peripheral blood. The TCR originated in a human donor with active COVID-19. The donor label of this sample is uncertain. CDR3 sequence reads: CAIRVDRDSSLYGYTF. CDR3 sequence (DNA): TGTGCCATCAGAGTGGACAGGGACAGCTCTTTATATGGCTACACCTTC.